The next 19 T cell receptor beta chains were all read from a single sample in a study of T-cell reconstitution after alpha-beta-depleted transplantation in children. Unique molecular identifiers were incorporated into the prepared TCRbeta library. One entry per CDR3 protein, called by TCRdb with MiXCR from the PCR reads. The table includes fewer than 550,000 distinct CDR3 sequences, 8% to 11% detected once. Sequenced here: PBMCs, sampled before TCRalphabeta/CD19-depleted stem cell transplant. All receptors derive from a child aged 2 to 9 with inherited bone marrow failure, due to receive a stem cell transplant.

The CDR3 sequence is CASSSWRGRGYTEAFF. The CDR3 nucleotides are TGTGCCAGTTCCTCTTGGCGAGGCCGCGGGTACACTGAAGCTTTCTTT. This rearrangement joins TRBV5-4 to TRBJ1-1; D is uncertain. V lost 8 bases and J lost 3, with 23 bases in between. The germline V gene has CDR1 SGHNT and CDR2 YYREEE (reference sequence). The length of the CDR3 is 16 residues.

Worth noting for this clonotype: Relative to the germline gene, one junction end is altered; a read error may explain this. The chain recombines TRBV20-1 with TRBJ2-7, with 9 bases fitting TRBD2. The CDR3 has 17 residues. In germline, CDR1 is DFQATT, CDR2 SNEGSKA (reference sequence). CDR3 bases: TGCTGTGCTAGAGGCTTAGCGGGAGCGCTTTTGGACTACGAGCAGTACTTC. Protein product: CCARGLAGALLDYEQYF.

This clonotype has at least ten counts. DNA for the CDR3: TGTGCCAGCAGCTCCGGACTAGCGCAAACCGGGGAGCTGTTTTTT. It codes for CASSSGLAQTGELFF. The rearrangement links TRBV7-9 to TRBJ2-2; 9 bases map to TRBD2. After removal of 4 bases from V and 5 bases from J, the junction contained 5 bases not matched to a gene. The germline CDR1 and CDR2 sequences are SEHNR and FQNEAQ (reference sequence). The CDR3 has 15 residues.

This clonotype was picked up many times. V is TRBV5-1 and J is TRBJ2-1; 7 bases agree with TRBD2. Germline V gene data show CDR1 as SGHRS and CDR2 as YFSETQ. This CDR3 comprises 15 residues. Trimming cost V 2 bases and J 5 bases; bases outside gene matches: 7. DNA of the CDR3: TGCGCCAGCAGCTTTGGGCTAGCGGCAAACAATGAGCAGTTCTTC. Protein: CASSFGLAANNEQFF. Using reference TRBV5-1 and TRBJ2-1 for the parts outside the CDR3, the full variable domain is KAGVTQTPRYLIKTRGQQVTLSCSPISGHRSVSWYQQTPGQGLQFLFEYFSETQRNKGNFPGRFSGRQFSNSRSEMNVSTLELGDSALYLCASSFGLAANNEQFFGPGTRLTVL.

This clonotype has a count of ten or more. This chain uses TRBV5-1 with TRBJ1-5; D remains unclear. Germline V gene lookup returns CDR1 SGHRS and CDR2 YFSETQ. This CDR3 is 13 amino acids long. Trimming left V 4 bases short and J 4 bases short, with 9 bases between. CDR3 nucleotides: TGCGCCAGCAGCCGCAGCGTAAATCAGCCCCAGCATTTT. It translates to CASSRSVNQPQHF. Full variable domain (outside the CDR3, taken from reference TRBV5-1 and TRBJ1-5): KAGVTQTPRYLIKTRGQQVTLSCSPISGHRSVSWYQQTPGQGLQFLFEYFSETQRNKGNFPGRFSGRQFSNSRSEMNVSTLELGDSALYLCASSRSVNQPQHFGDGTRLSIL.

This clonotype occurred many times. This chain links TRBV30 with TRBJ2-7; D unresolved. The germline V gene has CDR1 GTSNPN and CDR2 SVGIG (reference sequence). Trimming left V 1 base short and J 3 bases short, with 4 bases between. The CDR3 loop spans 11 amino acids. CDR3 DNA sequence: TGTGCCTGGAGTGGGAGCTACGAGCAGTACTTC. Translated: CAWSGSYEQYF.

This clonotype appeared many times. The chain links TRBV7-9 to TRBJ1-1; D call uncertain. The germline V gene has CDR1 SEHNR and CDR2 FQNEAQ (reference sequence). The CDR3 sequence is 15 residues long. The ends were cut back, 3 bases at V and 7 bases at J, with 18 bases in the middle. In nucleotides, the CDR3 is TGTGCCAGCAGCTTCACGTTGGACGGCAGTAGTGAAGCTTTCTTT. The encoded protein is CASSFTLDGSSEAFF.

This clonotype has a count of ten or more. The chain is built from TRBV19 and TRBJ2-1; 12 bases map to TRBD2. The germline V gene has CDR1 LNHDA and CDR2 SQIVND (reference sequence). Germline trimming cut 1 base from V and 8 bases from J; bases unmatched to any gene: 9. The CDR3 is 17 amino acids. CDR3 nucleotides: TGTGCCAGTAGTATAGCAAAGACTAGCGGGAGTCACGATGAGCAGTTCTTC. This sequence encodes CASSIAKTSGSHDEQFF.

This clonotype was detected many times. The chain employs TRBV12-3 or TRBV12-4 and TRBJ1-4, with D unclear. Trimming cost V 4 bases and J 4 bases, with 7 bases left between them. The CDR3 has 13 residues. For the CDR3, the DNA is TGTGCCAGCAGTTCGGGCCTTAATGAAAAACTGTTTTTT. Its translation is CASSSGLNEKLFF.

This chain links TRBV30 with TRBJ1-4, with a possible D match to TRBD1 (6 bases). The V gene lost 8 bases and the J gene lost 3 bases, with 19 bases spanning the gap. The CDR3 is 15 residues long. CDR1 GTSNPN and CDR2 SVGIG come from the germline V gene (reference sequence). The CDR3 loop reads CAGTAGAHANEKLFF. CDR3 nucleotide sequence: TGTGCCGGGACCGCAGGGGCGCATGCTAATGAAAAACTGTTTTTT.

This clonotype was counted at least ten times. The CDR3 here is CASSLRQGFYNEQFF. Here the CDR3 DNA reads TGTGCCAGCAGTCTACGACAGGGGTTTTACAATGAGCAGTTCTTC. The V and J genes are TRBV27 and TRBJ2-1, with 8 positions matching TRBD1. The CDR3 runs to 15 residues. V shed 5 bases and J 4 bases; nucleotides not matched to a gene: 7. Germline assignment: CDR1 MNHEY and CDR2 SMNVEV (reference sequence).

This clonotype was seen a few times. The chain uses TRBV10-3 and TRBJ2-2, with 16 bases aligning to TRBD2. The ends lost 3 bases at V and 4 bases at J; junction bases unmatched: 8. The length of the CDR3 is 19 residues. In germline, CDR1 is ENHRY, CDR2 SYGVKD. The DNA for the CDR3 is TGTGCCATCAGTGAAACTGGGACTAGCGGGAGGGCCGGCACCGGGGAGCTGTTTTTT. This sequence encodes CAISETGTSGRAGTGELFF.

This clonotype was seen ten or more times. The chain links TRBV15 to TRBJ2-3; 8 bases align to TRBD2. This CDR3 contains 16 residues. V lost 0 bases to trimming and J lost 1 base; unmatched junction nucleotides: 3. Germline CDR1 reads LNHNV; CDR2 reads YYDKDF (reference sequence). The CDR3 nucleotides are TGTGCCACCAGCAGAGATACGGGAGGGGGCACAGATACGCAGTATTTT. Protein sequence: CATSRDTGGGTDTQYF. The whole variable domain, filled in from reference TRBV15 and TRBJ2-3, reads DAMVIQNPRYQVTQFGKPVTLSCSQTLNHNVMYWYQQKSSQAPKLLFHYYDKDFNNEADTPDNFQSRRPNTSFCFLDIRSPGLGDTAMYLCATSRDTGGGTDTQYFGPGTRLTVL.

This clonotype was recorded many times. The chain joins TRBV20-1 to TRBJ1-4; no clear D. V gave up 7 bases and J gave up 5 bases, with 20 bases separating them. Looked up from germline, CDR1 is DFQATT and CDR2 is SNEGSKA (reference sequence). The CDR3 sequence is 15 residues long. Here the CDR3 reads CSVPEPGRWNEKLFF. The DNA of the CDR3 is TGCAGTGTTCCAGAGCCGGGCAGATGGAATGAAAAACTGTTTTTT.

The rearrangement links TRBV29-1 to TRBJ1-5; TRBD1 matches at 7 bases. CDR1 and CDR2 (germline): SQVTM, ANQGSEA. V was pared by 4 bases and J by 4 bases, with 7 bases of the junction left unmatched. The CDR3 consists of 14 residues. The CDR3 protein is CSVATGTLNQPQHF. CDR3 nucleotides: TGCAGCGTTGCGACAGGGACTCTGAATCAGCCCCAGCATTTT.

This clonotype has more than one count but fewer than ten. The chain recombines TRBV29-1 with TRBJ2-3, with 8 bases that match TRBD1. CDR1 SQVTM and CDR2 ANQGSEA come from the germline V gene. With 6 bases clipped from V and 2 bases from J, the junction kept 4 bases outside the gene matches. There are 13 residues in the CDR3. For the CDR3, the DNA is TGCAGCGTCGACAGGGGCCACACAGATACGCAGTATTTT. It specifies CSVDRGHTDTQYF.

Comment on this clonotype: A much larger clone lies one base from this, so it may be a read error. The chain uses TRBV2 and TRBJ2-1; 8 bases line up with TRBD1. The length of the CDR3 is 14 residues. Germline CDR1 is SNHLY and CDR2 is FYNNEI. DNA of the CDR3: TGTACCAGCAGCGGCGACAGGGGCATCAATGAGCAGTTCTTC. This codes for CTSSGDRGINEQFF.

This clonotype has a count of ten or more. This chain connects TRBV4-3 to TRBJ2-3; D unresolved. In germline, CDR1 is LGHNA, CDR2 YSLEER. The ends were cut back, 0 bases at V and 3 bases at J, with 13 bases in the middle. The CDR3 covers 16 residues. CDR3 bases: TGCGCCAGCAGCCAAGACGGCGCCCCACAAACAGATACGCAGTATTTT. It translates to CASSQDGAPQTDTQYF.

In its sample, this clonotype was seen a few times. The chain has TRBV27 and TRBJ1-6; weak D call: TRBD1 (6 bases). The germline V and J ends were trimmed by 2 bases and 9 bases, with 11 bases remaining between them. Germline V gene data show CDR1 as MNHEY and CDR2 as SMNVEV (reference sequence). The CDR3 totals 14 residues. The CDR3 DNA reads as TGTGCCAGCAGTTTAATGGGGGCCGGTTCACCCCTCCACTTT. This gives the protein CASSLMGAGSPLHF.